This TCR beta chain was obtained from a study of identifying expanded T cells in peripheral blood. The method was immunoSEQ multiplex PCR; TCRdb's version includes in-frame clones alone and lacks a portion of them. Altogether over 85,000 clones are present, 70% to 90% being singletons, with the ten largest covering around 4.5%. The CDR3 covers 13 residues. Germline lookup yields CDR1 LGHNA and CDR2 YSLEER. With V trimmed by 3 bases and J by 10 bases, 5 bases remained unmatched. A remark on this clone: Its antigen is not known.

Healthy donors had no documented immune events, such as infections, while sampled. Broader study findings: About 1.2 clones differed between technical replicates, versus around 15 and 19 over time. Variance in clone template counts between approximately 2-week samples significantly increased with total template count across all healthy donors.

The sample consisted of blood. This clonotype originated in a person aged 18 to 70 in good health. This chain uses TRBV4-3 with TRBJ1-5; the match to TRBD1 covers 8 bases. The chain's CDR3 is CASSQSTGEPQHF. CDR3 coding DNA: TGCGCCAGCAGCCAGTCGACAGGGGAACCCCAGCATTTT.